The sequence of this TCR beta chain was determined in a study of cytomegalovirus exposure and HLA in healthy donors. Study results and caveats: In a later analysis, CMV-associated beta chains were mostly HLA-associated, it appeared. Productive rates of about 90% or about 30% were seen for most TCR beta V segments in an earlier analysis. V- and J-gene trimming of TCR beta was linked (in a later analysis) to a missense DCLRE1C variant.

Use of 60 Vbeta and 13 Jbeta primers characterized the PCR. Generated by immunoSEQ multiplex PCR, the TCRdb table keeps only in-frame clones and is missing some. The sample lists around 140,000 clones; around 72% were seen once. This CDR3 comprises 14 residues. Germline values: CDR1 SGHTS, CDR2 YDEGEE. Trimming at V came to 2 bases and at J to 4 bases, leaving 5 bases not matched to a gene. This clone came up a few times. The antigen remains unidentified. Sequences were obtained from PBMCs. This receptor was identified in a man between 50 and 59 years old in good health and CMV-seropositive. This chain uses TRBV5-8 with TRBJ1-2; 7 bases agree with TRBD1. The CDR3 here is CASSLGQGGYGYTF. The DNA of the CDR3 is TGTGCCAGCAGCTTAGGTCAGGGGGGCTATGGCTACACCTTC.